The T cell receptor beta chain described here comes from a study of human T cells and chemical hapten exposure. Study background: A roughly 2 cm by roughly 2 cm inner upper arm patch received 2% DPC for sensitization.

Trimming at V came to 7 bases and at J to 4 bases, leaving 13 bases not matched to a gene. Germline lookup yields CDR1 MGHRA and CDR2 YSYEKL. This CDR3 is 16 amino acids long. The library put unique molecular identifiers onto individual cDNA molecules. TCRdb re-called the RACE reads with MiXCR, one entry per CDR3 protein. The sample holds roughly 84,000 distinct CDR3 sequences, approximately 11% seen once. Described time point: patch test 3, about 24 weeks after DPC sensitization. Documented treatment: therapeutic diphenylcyclopropenone sensitization with weekly scalp DPC. Investigators collected blood before applying each patch test. This clonotype turned up a few times.

Source: whole blood, taken in connection with sensitization to the hapten diphenylcyclopropenone (DPC). The source is a woman aged 45 to 65 with alopecia areata. Some clones in this sample may be carry-over from other donors' samples. V usage is TRBV4-1 and J usage is TRBJ1-2, with 9 bases aligning to TRBD1. This chain's CDR3 is CASTPTGTGNVYGYTF. CDR3 DNA sequence: TGCGCCAGCACCCCGACCGGGACAGGGAATGTCTATGGCTACACCTTC.